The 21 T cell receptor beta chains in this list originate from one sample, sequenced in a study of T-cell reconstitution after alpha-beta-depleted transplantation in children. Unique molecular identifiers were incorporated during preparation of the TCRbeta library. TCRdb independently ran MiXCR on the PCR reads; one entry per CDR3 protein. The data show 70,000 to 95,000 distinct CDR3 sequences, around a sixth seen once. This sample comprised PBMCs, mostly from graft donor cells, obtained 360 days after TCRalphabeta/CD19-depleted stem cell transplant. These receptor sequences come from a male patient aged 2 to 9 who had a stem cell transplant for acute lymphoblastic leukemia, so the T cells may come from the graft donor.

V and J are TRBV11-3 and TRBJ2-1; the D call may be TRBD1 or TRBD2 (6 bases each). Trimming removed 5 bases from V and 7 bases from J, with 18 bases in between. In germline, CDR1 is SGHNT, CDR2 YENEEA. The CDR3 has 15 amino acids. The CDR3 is CASSPGTSGGNEQFF. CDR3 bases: TGTGCCAGCAGCCCCGGGACAAGTGGAGGGAATGAGCAGTTCTTC.

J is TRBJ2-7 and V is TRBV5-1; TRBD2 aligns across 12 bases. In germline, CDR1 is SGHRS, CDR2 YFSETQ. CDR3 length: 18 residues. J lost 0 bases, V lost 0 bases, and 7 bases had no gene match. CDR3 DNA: TGCGCCAGCAGCTTGGTCCCCGGACTAGCGGGGTTCTCCTACGAGCAGTACTTC. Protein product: CASSLVPGLAGFSYEQYF. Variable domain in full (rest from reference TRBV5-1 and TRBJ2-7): KAGVTQTPRYLIKTRGQQVTLSCSPISGHRSVSWYQQTPGQGLQFLFEYFSETQRNKGNFPGRFSGRQFSNSRSEMNVSTLELGDSALYLCASSLVPGLAGFSYEQYFGPGTRLTVT.

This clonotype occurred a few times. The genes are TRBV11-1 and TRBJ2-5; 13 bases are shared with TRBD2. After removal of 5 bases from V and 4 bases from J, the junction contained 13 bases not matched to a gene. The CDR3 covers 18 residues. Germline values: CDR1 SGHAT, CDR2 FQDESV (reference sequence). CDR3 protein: CASSLRTRTSGSGETQYF. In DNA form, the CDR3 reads TGTGCCAGCAGCCTAAGAACGAGGACTAGCGGGAGCGGAGAGACCCAGTACTTC.

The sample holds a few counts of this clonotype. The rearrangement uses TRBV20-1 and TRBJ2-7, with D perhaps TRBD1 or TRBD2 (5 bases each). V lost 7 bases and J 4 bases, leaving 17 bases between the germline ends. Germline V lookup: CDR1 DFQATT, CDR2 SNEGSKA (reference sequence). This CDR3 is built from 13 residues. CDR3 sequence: CSGGDHLGYEQYF. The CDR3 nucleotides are TGCAGTGGAGGGGACCACTTAGGGTACGAGCAGTACTTC.

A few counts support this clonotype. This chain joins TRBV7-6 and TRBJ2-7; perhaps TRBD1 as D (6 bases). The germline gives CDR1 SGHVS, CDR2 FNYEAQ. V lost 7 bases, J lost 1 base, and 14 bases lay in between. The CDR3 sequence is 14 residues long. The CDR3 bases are TGTGCCAGCAACACCCGACAGGCTTCCTACGAGCAGTACTTC. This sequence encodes CASNTRQASYEQYF.

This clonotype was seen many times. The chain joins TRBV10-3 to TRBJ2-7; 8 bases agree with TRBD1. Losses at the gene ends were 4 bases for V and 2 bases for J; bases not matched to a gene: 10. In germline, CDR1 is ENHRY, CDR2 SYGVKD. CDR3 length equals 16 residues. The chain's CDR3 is CAISGIRTGLTYEQYF. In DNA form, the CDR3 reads TGTGCCATCAGTGGAATAAGGACAGGGTTGACCTACGAGCAGTACTTC.

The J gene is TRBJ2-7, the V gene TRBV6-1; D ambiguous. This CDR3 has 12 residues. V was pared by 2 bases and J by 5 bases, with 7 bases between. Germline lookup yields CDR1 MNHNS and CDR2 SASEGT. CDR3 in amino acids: CASSEMSHEQYF. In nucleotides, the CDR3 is TGTGCCAGCAGTGAAATGTCCCACGAGCAGTACTTC.

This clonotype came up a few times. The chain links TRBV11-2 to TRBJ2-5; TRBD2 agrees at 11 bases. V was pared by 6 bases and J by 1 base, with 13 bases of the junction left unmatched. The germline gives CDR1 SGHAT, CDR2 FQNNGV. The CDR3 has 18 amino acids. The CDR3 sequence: CASSFPSGLAGFQETQYF. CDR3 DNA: TGTGCCAGCAGTTTCCCTAGCGGACTAGCGGGCTTCCAAGAGACCCAGTACTTC.

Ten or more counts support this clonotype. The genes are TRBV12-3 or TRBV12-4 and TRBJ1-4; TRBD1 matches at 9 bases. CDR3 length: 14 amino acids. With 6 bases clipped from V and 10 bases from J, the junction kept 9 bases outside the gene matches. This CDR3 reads CASSQDRGKGKLFF. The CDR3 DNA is TGTGCCAGCAGCCAGGACAGGGGAAAGGGAAAACTGTTTTTT.

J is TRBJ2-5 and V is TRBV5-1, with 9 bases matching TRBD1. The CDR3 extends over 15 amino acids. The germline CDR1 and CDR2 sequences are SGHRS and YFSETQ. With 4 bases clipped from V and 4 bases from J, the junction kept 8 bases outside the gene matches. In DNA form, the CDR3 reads TGCGCCAGCAGCCCACGGGACAGGGCGTTAGAGACCCAGTACTTC. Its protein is CASSPRDRALETQYF. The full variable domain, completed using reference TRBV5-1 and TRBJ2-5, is KAGVTQTPRYLIKTRGQQVTLSCSPISGHRSVSWYQQTPGQGLQFLFEYFSETQRNKGNFPGRFSGRQFSNSRSEMNVSTLELGDSALYLCASSPRDRALETQYFGPGTRLLVL.

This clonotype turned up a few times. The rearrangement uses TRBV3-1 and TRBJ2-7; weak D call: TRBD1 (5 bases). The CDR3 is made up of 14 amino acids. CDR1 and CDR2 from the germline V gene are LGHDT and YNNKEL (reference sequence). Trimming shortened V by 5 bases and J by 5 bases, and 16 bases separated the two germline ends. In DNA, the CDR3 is TGTGCCAGCAGCTCTCCGTGGCAGGGCGACGAGCAGTACTTC. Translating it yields CASSSPWQGDEQYF.

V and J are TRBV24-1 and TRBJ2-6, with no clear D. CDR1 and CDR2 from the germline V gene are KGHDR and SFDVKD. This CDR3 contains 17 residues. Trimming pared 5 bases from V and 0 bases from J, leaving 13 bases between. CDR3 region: CATSAGQSSSGANVLTF. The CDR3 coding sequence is TGTGCCACCAGTGCCGGCCAGTCCTCCTCTGGGGCCAACGTCCTGACTTTC.

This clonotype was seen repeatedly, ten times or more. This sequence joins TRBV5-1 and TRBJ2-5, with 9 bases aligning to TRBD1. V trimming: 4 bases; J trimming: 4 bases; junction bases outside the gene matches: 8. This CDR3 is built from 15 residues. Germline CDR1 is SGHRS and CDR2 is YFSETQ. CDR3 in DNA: TGCGCCAGCAGCCCCCACGACAGGGGGGGAGAGACCCAGTACTTC. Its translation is CASSPHDRGGETQYF. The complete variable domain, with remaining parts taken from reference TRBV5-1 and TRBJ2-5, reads KAGVTQTPRYLIKTRGQQVTLSCSPISGHRSVSWYQQTPGQGLQFLFEYFSETQRNKGNFPGRFSGRQFSNSRSEMNVSTLELGDSALYLCASSPHDRGGETQYFGPGTRLLVL.

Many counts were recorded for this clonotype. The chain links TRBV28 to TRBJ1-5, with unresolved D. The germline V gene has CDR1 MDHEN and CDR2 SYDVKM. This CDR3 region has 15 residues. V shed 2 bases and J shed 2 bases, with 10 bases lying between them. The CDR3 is CASSLGGIGNQPQHF. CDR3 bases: TGTGCCAGCAGTTTAGGAGGGATTGGCAATCAGCCCCAGCATTTT.

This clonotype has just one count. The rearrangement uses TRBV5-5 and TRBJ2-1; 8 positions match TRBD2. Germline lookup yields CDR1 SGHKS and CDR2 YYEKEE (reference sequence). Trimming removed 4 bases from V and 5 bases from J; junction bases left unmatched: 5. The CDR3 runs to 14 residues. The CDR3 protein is CASSTGTSHNEQFF. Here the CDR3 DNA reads TGTGCCAGCAGCACCGGGACTAGTCACAATGAGCAGTTCTTC.

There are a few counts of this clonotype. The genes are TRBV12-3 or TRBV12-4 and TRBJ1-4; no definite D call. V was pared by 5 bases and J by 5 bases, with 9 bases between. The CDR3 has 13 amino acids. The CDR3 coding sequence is TGTGCCAGCAGTCCAGGATTGAATGAAAAACTGTTTTTT. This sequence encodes CASSPGLNEKLFF.

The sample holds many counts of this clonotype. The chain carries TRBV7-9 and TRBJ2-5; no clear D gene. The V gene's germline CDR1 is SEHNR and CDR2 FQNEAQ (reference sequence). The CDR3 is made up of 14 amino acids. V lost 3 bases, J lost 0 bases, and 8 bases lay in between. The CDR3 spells CASSFMRNQETQYF. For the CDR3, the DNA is TGTGCCAGCAGCTTCATGAGAAACCAAGAGACCCAGTACTTC. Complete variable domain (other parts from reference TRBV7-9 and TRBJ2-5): DTGVSQNPRHKITKRGQNVTFRCDPISEHNRLYWYRQTLGQGPEFLTYFQNEAQLEKSRLLSDRFSAERPKGSFSTLEIQRTEQGDSAMYLCASSFMRNQETQYFGPGTRLLVL.

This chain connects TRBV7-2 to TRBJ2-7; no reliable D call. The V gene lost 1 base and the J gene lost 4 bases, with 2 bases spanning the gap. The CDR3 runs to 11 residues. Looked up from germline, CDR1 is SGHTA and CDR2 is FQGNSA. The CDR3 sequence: CASSLEYEQYF. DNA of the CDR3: TGTGCCAGCAGCTTAGAATACGAGCAGTACTTC. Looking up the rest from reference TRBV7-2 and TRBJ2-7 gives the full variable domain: GAGVSQSPSNKVTEKGKDVELRCDPISGHTALYWYRQSLGQGLEFLIYFQGNSAPDKSGLPSDRFSAERTGGSVSTLTIQRTQQEDSAVYLCASSLEYEQYFGPGTRLTVT.

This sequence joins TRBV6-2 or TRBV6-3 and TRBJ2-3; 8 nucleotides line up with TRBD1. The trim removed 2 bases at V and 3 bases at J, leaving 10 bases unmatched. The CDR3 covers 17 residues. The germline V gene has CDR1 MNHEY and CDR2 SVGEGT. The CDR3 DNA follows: TGTGCCAGCAGTTACCCGCGCTACAGGGGGGAGACAGATACGCAGTATTTT. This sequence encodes CASSYPRYRGETDTQYF.

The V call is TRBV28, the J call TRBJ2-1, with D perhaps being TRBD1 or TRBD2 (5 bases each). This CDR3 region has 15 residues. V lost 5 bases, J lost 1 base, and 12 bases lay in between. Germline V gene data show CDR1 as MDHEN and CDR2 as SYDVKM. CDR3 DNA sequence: TGTGCCAGCAGTAAGGAGTGGGGGTCCTACAATGAGCAGTTCTTC. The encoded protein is CASSKEWGSYNEQFF.

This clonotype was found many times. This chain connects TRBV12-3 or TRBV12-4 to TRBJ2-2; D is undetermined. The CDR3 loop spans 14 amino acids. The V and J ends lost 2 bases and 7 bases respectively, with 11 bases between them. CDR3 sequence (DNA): TGTGCCAGCAGTTTATCACGGATCGGCGGGGAGCTGTTTTTT. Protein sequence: CASSLSRIGGELFF.